Below, 14 T cell receptor beta chains from the same sample are listed, as sequenced in a study of identical twins' blood T cells. TCRdb analysed the 5' RACE reads with MiXCR anew, one entry per CDR3 protein. Here the sample spans about 370,000 distinct CDR3 sequences, 28% being singletons. Sequencing was carried out using PBMCs. The origin of the receptors is a woman aged 18-50 years in good health.

The chain is built from TRBV6-2 or TRBV6-3 and TRBJ1-2, with 8 bases aligning to TRBD1. This CDR3 has 14 amino acids. J lost 7 bases, V lost 2 bases, and 6 bases had no gene match. The germline V gene encodes CDR1 MNHEY and CDR2 SVGEGT. The chain's CDR3 is CASSYRGQGGGYTF. The CDR3 DNA is TGTGCCAGCAGTTACCGTGGACAGGGCGGTGGCTACACCTTC.

CDR3 amino acids: CSAMTSGRTNSYNEQFF. CDR3 DNA: TGCAGTGCTATGACTAGCGGGAGGACCAACTCCTACAATGAGCAGTTCTTC. The V gene is TRBV20-1, the J gene TRBJ2-1; 13 bases agree with TRBD2. Germline-derived CDR1 and CDR2 are DFQATT and SNEGSKA (reference sequence). This CDR3 region has 17 residues. Losses at the gene ends were 4 bases for V and 0 bases for J; bases not matched to a gene: 6.

As to this clonotype: The junction shows a germline mismatch at one end, possibly a read error. The chain recombines TRBV2 with TRBJ1-3, with D hard to call. Germline V gene lookup returns CDR1 SNHLY and CDR2 FYNNEI. The CDR3 length is 14 residues. The CDR3 nucleotides are TGTGCCAGCACGGCGAACCTCTCTGGAAACAGCATATATTTT. Amino acids: CASTANLSGNSIYF.

In the case of this clonotype: Its ends do not fully match the called genes, so a read error is possible. The gene calls are TRBV7-2 and TRBJ1-3; a weak D match, TRBD1 (6 bases). Germline-derived CDR1 and CDR2 are SGHTA and FQGNSA. This CDR3 region has 16 residues. The CDR3 spells CASSARQASSGNAIYF. CDR3 nucleotides: TGTGCCAGCAGCGCCCGACAGGCGAGCTCTGGAAACGCCATATATTTT.

The rearrangement uses TRBV20-1 and TRBJ1-5, with D possibly being TRBD1 (6 bases). V was cut by 0 bases and J by 5 bases, with 11 bases left in between. CDR1 is DFQATT and CDR2 is SNEGSKA in the germline V gene (reference sequence). CDR3 length: 14 residues. As DNA, the CDR3 is TGCAGTGCTAGAGAGGCAGGGGTCTATCAGCCCCAGCATTTT. Translation: CSAREAGVYQPQHF.

The chain links TRBV6-5 to TRBJ1-2; TRBD1 might be the D (5 bases). The length of the CDR3 is 13 residues. The V and J ends lost 7 bases and 1 base respectively, with 10 bases between them. Germline CDR1 is MNHEY and CDR2 is SVGAGI. In DNA, the CDR3 is TGTGCCAGCATGGGGGAAAATAACTATGGCTACACCTTC. It yields the protein CASMGENNYGYTF.

The chain carries TRBV20-1 and TRBJ1-1; 12 bases line up with TRBD1. CDR3 size: 13 residues. The V gene end was trimmed by 6 bases and the J gene end by 4 bases; junction bases not matched to a gene: 3. CDR1 is DFQATT, CDR2 SNEGSKA, per germline (reference sequence). The CDR3 loop is CSAGQGAVTEAFF. Here the CDR3 DNA reads TGCAGTGCGGGACAGGGGGCCGTCACTGAAGCTTTCTTT.

The chain employs TRBV12-5 and TRBJ1-1; D not certain. CDR3 length: 12 amino acids. Germline CDR1 reads LGHNT; CDR2 reads FRNRAP. With 2 bases removed from V and 2 bases from J, the gap between germline ends came to 3 bases. For the CDR3, the DNA is TGTGCTAGTGGTTTGTTTAACACTGAAGCTTTCTTT. Translating gives CASGLFNTEAFF.

The chain couples TRBV11-1 to TRBJ1-2; the D gene is possibly TRBD1 (6 bases). V gave up 3 bases and J gave up 4 bases, with 12 bases separating them. The germline CDR1 and CDR2 sequences are SGHAT and FQDESV (reference sequence). This CDR3 is built from 14 residues. The CDR3 is CASSLTGWSYGYTF. The DNA of the CDR3 is TGTGCCAGCAGCTTGACAGGTTGGAGCTATGGCTACACCTTC.

Note on this clonotype: At one boundary the junction diverges from the germline segment, which might be a read error. V and J are TRBV29-1 and TRBJ1-4; a possible D gene is TRBD1 (6 bases). Per the germline V gene, CDR1 is SQVTM and CDR2 is ANQGSEA. This CDR3 has 13 residues. CDR3 region: CGVGGGSTGRLFF. The CDR3 DNA follows: TGCGGCGTTGGAGGGGGGTCCACGGGGAGGCTGTTTTTT.

This clonotype was observed a few times. The chain employs TRBV6-5 and TRBJ1-6, with D maybe TRBD1 (6 bases). Trimming left V 5 bases short and J 10 bases short, with 15 bases between. CDR3 size: 14 residues. Germline CDR1 is MNHEY and CDR2 is SVGAGI. The CDR3 DNA is TGTGCCAGCAGTCACAGGGATTGGGAATCACCCCTCCACTTT. It codes for CASSHRDWESPLHF.

The chain carries TRBV20-1 and TRBJ1-2; perhaps TRBD1 as D (5 bases). V dropped 3 bases and J dropped 7 bases, with 12 bases sitting between them. The length of the CDR3 is 12 residues. Germline-derived CDR1 and CDR2 are DFQATT and SNEGSKA (reference sequence). CDR3 in DNA: TGCAGTGCTAGTCTCGGGGGAAGTGGCTACACCTTC. This sequence encodes CSASLGGSGYTF.

The V call is TRBV3-1, the J call TRBJ2-1; D gene ambiguous. CDR3 size: 13 residues. V dropped 0 bases and J dropped 7 bases, with 7 bases sitting between them. Germline V gene data show CDR1 as LGHDT and CDR2 as YNNKEL (reference sequence). CDR3 protein: CASSQESGNEQFF. The CDR3 DNA reads as TGTGCCAGCAGCCAAGAGTCTGGGAATGAGCAGTTCTTC.

The chain uses TRBV5-5 and TRBJ1-3; 8 bases are shared with TRBD1. V shed 4 bases and J 7 bases; nucleotides not matched to a gene: 4. Looked up from germline, CDR1 is SGHKS and CDR2 is YYEKEE (reference sequence). The CDR3 has 13 residues. In DNA form, the CDR3 reads TGTGCCAGCAGCCCGACAGGGGCGAACACCATATATTTT. Protein sequence: CASSPTGANTIYF.